This T cell receptor beta chain was recorded in a study of radiotherapy plus CTLA-4 blockade in lung cancer. Study information: Across the patients, objective responses occurred in 18%, and disease control in roughly 31%. Study outcomes and limitations: Blood saw expansion of tumor-derived TCR clones after radiotherapy plus ipilimumab. With interferon-beta, early dynamics of blood T cell clones were reported to best predict response.

Sequencing used immunoSEQ multiplex PCR; TCRdb keeps in-frame clones, though not all of them. Of around 110,000 clones detected, around 84% appear once; the ten largest clones hold 3% to 4%. About this clone: Its antigen is not identified.

The length of the CDR3 is 14 residues. Unmatched junction bases numbered 2, after V lost 0 bases and J lost 5 bases. Germline V gives CDR1 SGHRS, CDR2 YFSETQ. The clonotype comes from a human donor with non-small cell lung cancer that progressed on radiotherapy plus ipilimumab. Some clones in this sample may be carry-over from other donors' samples. Sequencing was performed on peripheral blood, taken from a patient treated with radiotherapy plus ipilimumab. The chain recombines TRBV5-1 with TRBJ2-7, with TRBD1 matching 10 bases. CDR3 coding DNA: TGCGCCAGCAGCTTGGTGGGACAGGGGAACGAGCAGTACTTC. Translation: CASSLVGQGNEQYF.